Here is one T cell receptor (beta chain) with its context. Its antigen is not identified. Use of 60 Vbeta and 13 Jbeta primers characterized the PCR. TCRdb's copy holds only in-frame clones and misses some; the assay was immunoSEQ multiplex PCR. The repertoire holds some 150,000 clones, roughly 76% seen once, with about 15% in the top ten. This specimen comes from a study of cytomegalovirus exposure and HLA in healthy donors. The CDR3 runs 16 residues. The germline gives CDR1 MGHRA, CDR2 YSYEKL. V was clipped by 2 bases and J by 0 bases; unmatched bases: 2. General study results and limits: A few V segments could not be told apart, such as TRBV6-2 and TRBV6-3, and were left out. A later analysis showed HLA-associated TCR beta chains outstripping equally common others in clonal expansion.

V is TRBV4-1 and J is TRBJ2-3; 10 positions match TRBD2. The TCR originated in a human donor in good health. Sequencing was carried out using PBMCs. CDR3 protein: CASSQTSGASTDTQYF. CDR3 bases: TGCGCCAGCAGCCAAACTAGCGGGGCGAGCACAGATACGCAGTATTTT.